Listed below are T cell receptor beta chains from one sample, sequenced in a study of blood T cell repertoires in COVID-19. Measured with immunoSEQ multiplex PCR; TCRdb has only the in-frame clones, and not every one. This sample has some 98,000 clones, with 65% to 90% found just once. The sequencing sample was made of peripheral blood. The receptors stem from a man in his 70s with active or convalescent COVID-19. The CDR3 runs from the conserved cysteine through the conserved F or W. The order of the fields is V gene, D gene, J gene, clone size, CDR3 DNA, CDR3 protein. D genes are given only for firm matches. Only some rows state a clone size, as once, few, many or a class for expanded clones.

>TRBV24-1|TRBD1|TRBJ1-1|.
TGTGCCACCCTCCGGGACAGACGACTTCTCACTGAAGCTTTCTTT
CATLRDRRLLTEAFF
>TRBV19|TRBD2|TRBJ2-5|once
TGTGCCAGTAGAAGTAGCGGGGGGATTGGGGAGACCCAGTACTTC
CASRSSGGIGETQYF
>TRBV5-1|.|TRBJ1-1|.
TGCGCCAGCAGCTTGGAAACAGGCAGGACTGAAGCTTTCTTT
CASSLETGRTEAFF
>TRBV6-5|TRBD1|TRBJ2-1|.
TGTGCCAGCAGATTGGACAGGGGCGGGAATGAGCAGTTCTTC
CASRLDRGGNEQFF
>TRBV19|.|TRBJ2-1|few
TGTGCCAGTAGCGATCGGGGTTACAATGAGCAGTTCTTC
CASSDRGYNEQFF
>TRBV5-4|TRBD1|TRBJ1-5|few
TGTGCCAGCAGCTTAGACAGGGGAGGCAATCAGCCCCAGCATTTT
CASSLDRGGNQPQHF
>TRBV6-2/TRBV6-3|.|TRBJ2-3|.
TGTGCCAGCAGCAAACAGGGAAGAGATACGCAGTATTTT
CASSKQGRDTQYF
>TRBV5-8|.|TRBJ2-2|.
TGTGCCAGCAGGACAGCCCAGGCGAACGGCGGGGAGCTGTTTTTT
CASRTAQANGGELFF
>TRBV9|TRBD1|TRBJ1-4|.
TGTGCCAGCACCCCGGGACAGAGAACAACTAATGAAAAACTGTTTTTT
CASTPGQRTTNEKLFF
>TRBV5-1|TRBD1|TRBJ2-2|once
TGCGCCAGCAGCCCAACGGGACAGGGCACCGGGGAGCTGTTTTTT
CASSPTGQGTGELFF
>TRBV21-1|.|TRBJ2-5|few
TGTGCCAGCAGCACTTACAGGGACCAAGAGACCCAGTACTTC
CASSTYRDQETQYF
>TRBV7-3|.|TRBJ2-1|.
TGTGCCAGCAGCTTATCACCGACTAGTCGACCTAACAATGAGCAGTTCTTC
CASSLSPTSRPNNEQFF
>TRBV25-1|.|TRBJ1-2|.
TGTGCCAGCAGTGAATCGGCAGGGGTGGTCTATGGCTACACCTTC
CASSESAGVVYGYTF
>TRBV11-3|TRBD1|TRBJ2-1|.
TGTGCCAGCAGACCACCGGGACAGGGCCCTAACAATGAGCAGTTCTTC
CASRPPGQGPNNEQFF
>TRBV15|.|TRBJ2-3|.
TGTGCCACCAGCAGAGACCTAAGAACCGAGACGCAGTATTTT
CATSRDLRTETQYF
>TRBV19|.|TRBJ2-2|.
TGTGCCAGTAGTATATATGGCGGGGGCTTCACCGGGGAGCTGTTTTTT
CASSIYGGGFTGELFF
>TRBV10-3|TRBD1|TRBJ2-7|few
TGTGCCATCGGTACAGGGGGCTCCTACGAGCAGTACTTC
CAIGTGGSYEQYF
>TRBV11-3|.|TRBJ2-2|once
TGTGCCAGCAGCTTAATTGGACTGCCCACCGGGGAGCTGTTTTTT
CASSLIGLPTGELFF
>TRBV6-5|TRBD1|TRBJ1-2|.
TGTGCCAGCAGTTACCAGACAGGGGTTGGGAATGGCTACACCTTC
CASSYQTGVGNGYTF
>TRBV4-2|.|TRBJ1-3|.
TGTGCCAGCAGCCAAGATCTGACAGGTATAAACACCATATATTTT
CASSQDLTGINTIYF
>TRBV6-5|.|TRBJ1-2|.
TGTGCCAGCAGCTATGACTCGGGTGGAGGTGGCTACACCTTC
CASSYDSGGGGYTF
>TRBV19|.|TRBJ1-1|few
TGTGCCAGTAGTAGGGGAGTGGACACTGAAGCTTTCTTT
CASSRGVDTEAFF
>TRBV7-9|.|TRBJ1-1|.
TGTGCCAGCAGCCAAACTCTGAACACTGAAGCTTTCTTT
CASSQTLNTEAFF
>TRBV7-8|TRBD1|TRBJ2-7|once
TGTGCCAGCAGCACTTCGACAGGGAGATTCGAGCAGTACTTC
CASSTSTGRFEQYF
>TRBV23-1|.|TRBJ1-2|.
TGCGCCAGCAGTCCCAACGGGACACACTATGGCTACACCTTC
CASSPNGTHYGYTF
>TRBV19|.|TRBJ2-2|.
TGTGCCAGTAGTAAATTTACGAACACCGGGGAGCTGTTTTTT
CASSKFTNTGELFF
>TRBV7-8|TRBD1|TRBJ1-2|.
TGTGCCAGCAGCTTAGCATACGGGGGACAGATCTATGGCTACACCTTC
CASSLAYGGQIYGYTF
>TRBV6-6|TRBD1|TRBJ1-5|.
TGTGCCAGCAGTTACGAGGGGGCGGGTCAGCCCCAGCATTTT
CASSYEGAGQPQHF
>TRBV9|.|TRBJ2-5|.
TGTGCCAGCAGCGTTAATCCAGGAGAGACCCAGTACTTC
CASSVNPGETQYF
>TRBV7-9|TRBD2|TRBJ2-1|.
TGTGCCAGCAGCTCTCTAGCGGGGGGGAGCAATGAGCAGTTCTTC
CASSSLAGGSNEQFF
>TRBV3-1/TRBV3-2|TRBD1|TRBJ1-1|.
TGTGCCAGCGCCAGGGGGCATAAGGAAGCTTTCTTT
CASARGHKEAFF
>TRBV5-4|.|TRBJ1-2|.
TGTGCCAGCAGCCCCCCCAGTCGACTTAACTATGGCTACACCTTC
CASSPPSRLNYGYTF
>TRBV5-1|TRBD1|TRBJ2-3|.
TGCGCCAGCCGGACAGGTCGGACAGATACGCAGTATTTT
CASRTGRTDTQYF
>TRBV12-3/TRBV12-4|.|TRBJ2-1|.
TGTGCCAGCAGTTTCGAAAGCCCTGAGCAGTTCTTC
CASSFESPEQFF
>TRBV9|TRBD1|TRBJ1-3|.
TGTGCCAGCAGCGTAGCTCCCAGGGGGTCCTCTGGAAACACCATATATTTT
CASSVAPRGSSGNTIYF
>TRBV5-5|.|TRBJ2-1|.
TGTGCCAGCAGCTTGGTTCTTAGCTCCTACAATGAGCAGTTCTTC
CASSLVLSSYNEQFF
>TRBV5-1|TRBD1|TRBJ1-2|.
TGCGCCAGCAGTTATGGACAGGGGGCGAAGGCGGAGGGAGGCTACACCTTC
CASSYGQGAKAEGGYTF
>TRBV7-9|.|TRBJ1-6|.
TGTGCCAGCAGCTTAGGTAGAGGCGGGGGGCGGAATTCACCCCTCCACTTT
CASSLGRGGGRNSPLHF
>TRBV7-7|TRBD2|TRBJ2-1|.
TGTGCTCACTTAAAACGGACTAGCGGGGGGGCGGACAATGAGCAGTTCTTC
CAHLKRTSGGADNEQFF
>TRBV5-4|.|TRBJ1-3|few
TGTGCCAGCAGCTTGGCGGGGGGGACTTCGAACACCATATATTTT
CASSLAGGTSNTIYF
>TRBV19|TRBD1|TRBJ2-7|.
TGTGCCAGTGGGTGGACAGGAGGTGGCGAGCAGTACTTC
CASGWTGGGEQYF
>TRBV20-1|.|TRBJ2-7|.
TGCAGTGCTGCCGCAGGGCTCGAGCAGTACTTC
CSAAAGLEQYF
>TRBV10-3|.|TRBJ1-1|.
TGTGCCATCAGTGGAACGACGGGGGTTGGGGCTGAAGCTTTCTTT
CAISGTTGVGAEAFF
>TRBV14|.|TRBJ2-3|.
TGTGCCAGCAGCCATCCCTCGGCGGTAAACACAGATACGCAGTATTTT
CASSHPSAVNTDTQYF
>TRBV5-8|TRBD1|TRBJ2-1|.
TGTGCCAGCAGCTACGGACAGGGCGGCGGGCAGTTCTTC
CASSYGQGGGQFF